Listed here are 24 T cell receptor beta chains from one sample, sequenced in a study of blood T cell repertoires in COVID-19. Assay used: immunoSEQ multiplex PCR; TCRdb lists only in-frame clones, some missing. This sample has around 250,000 clones; approximately 85% occur once, and the top ten carry less than 2.5%. Sequencing was done on a sample of PBMCs or T cells enriched from blood (not recorded which). The receptors originated from a woman aged 50 to 60 who had recovered from COVID-19.

The rearrangement uses TRBV28 and TRBJ2-3; TRBD2 agrees at 9 bases. Germline CDR1 is MDHEN and CDR2 is SYDVKM. V lost 1 base and J lost 5; bases outside the gene matches: 7. The CDR3 spans 16 residues. Written as DNA, the CDR3 is TGTGCCAGCAGTTTATATGCGGGAGGGCCCGTAGATACGCAGTATTTT. Its protein is CASSLYAGGPVDTQYF.

This chain joins TRBV18 and TRBJ2-3, with TRBD2 as a possible D gene (6 bases). CDR1 is KGHSH, CDR2 LQKENI, per germline. The V gene lost 2 bases and the J gene lost 2 bases, with 8 bases spanning the gap. This CDR3 is 14 amino acids long. The CDR3 DNA reads TGTGCCAGCTCACCATTAGCGGACACAGATACGCAGTATTTT. It codes for CASSPLADTDTQYF.

The chain links TRBV11-2 to TRBJ1-1; maybe TRBD1 (5 bases). V lost 1 base to trimming and J lost 1 base, with 7 bases between them. The CDR3 spans 14 residues. Germline loops: CDR1 SGHAT, CDR2 FQNNGV. The CDR3 DNA reads as TGTGCCAGCAGCTTAGTGCAGGGGAACACTGAAGCTTTCTTT. Translation gives CASSLVQGNTEAFF.

The J gene is TRBJ2-7, the V gene TRBV5-1; 9 bases line up with TRBD1. This CDR3 is built from 15 residues. Per germline, CDR1 SGHRS and CDR2 YFSETQ. Trimming cost V 3 bases and J 6 bases; bases outside gene matches: 10. CDR3 region: CASSWRTGEFAEQYF. As DNA, the CDR3 is TGCGCCAGCAGCTGGAGGACAGGGGAATTCGCCGAGCAGTACTTC.

This clone was seen a handful of times. The DNA for the CDR3 is TGTGCCAGCAGTCTAATGGGACAGGGGAACACTGAAGCTTTCTTT. Amino acids: CASSLMGQGNTEAFF. The V call is TRBV28, the J call TRBJ1-1; 9 bases map to TRBD1. With 5 bases clipped from V and 1 base from J, the junction kept 5 bases outside the gene matches. Germline V gives CDR1 MDHEN, CDR2 SYDVKM. This CDR3 contains 15 residues.

The chain links TRBV11-2 to TRBJ2-1; the D gene is possibly TRBD2 (5 bases). The germline CDR1 and CDR2 sequences are SGHAT and FQNNGV. V gave up 0 bases and J gave up 15 bases, with 15 bases separating them. CDR3 size: 13 residues. This CDR3 is CASSLDLPGTRFF. DNA of the CDR3: TGTGCCAGCAGCTTAGATCTACCGGGAACGCGGTTCTTC.

V is TRBV7-6 and J is TRBJ2-2; D is ambiguous. The CDR3 spans 16 residues. Germline CDR1 is SGHVS and CDR2 is FNYEAQ. Trimming pared 6 bases from V and 0 bases from J, leaving 14 bases between. CDR3 DNA: TGTGCCAGCAGTTATCAAACAAATTCGAACACCGGGGAGCTGTTTTTT. Its translation is CASSYQTNSNTGELFF.

The chain joins TRBV5-1 to TRBJ1-2, with D possibly being TRBD1 (5 bases). The CDR3 has 15 residues. The germline CDR1 and CDR2 sequences are SGHRS and YFSETQ. V lost 6 bases and J lost 8, with 23 bases in between. CDR3 DNA sequence: TGCGCCAGCACCCCCGGGACCGCGACTAGAAGGGGCTACACCTTC. As protein: CASTPGTATRRGYTF.

The J gene is TRBJ1-2, the V gene TRBV28, with D possibly matching TRBD1 (5 bases). Germline CDR1 reads MDHEN; CDR2 reads SYDVKM. Trimming stripped 3 bases from V and 4 bases from J, with 12 bases between. This CDR3 is built from 14 residues. The CDR3 reads CASSFGTLSYGYTF. The CDR3 DNA is TGTGCCAGCAGTTTCGGGACTCTTAGCTATGGCTACACCTTC.

The chain recombines TRBV3-1 (or the pseudogene TRBV3-2) with TRBJ1-1; 8 positions match TRBD1. The germline V gene has CDR1 LGHDT and CDR2 YNNKEL (reference sequence). The CDR3 is 13 amino acids. V lost 4 bases, J lost 11 bases, and 9 bases stayed unmatched. CDR3 residues: CASSPAGGAGAFF. CDR3 sequence (DNA): TGTGCCAGCAGCCCGGCAGGGGGCGCGGGTGCTTTCTTT.

This clone came up a few times. V usage is TRBV7-2 and J usage is TRBJ1-5; D is uncertain. The CDR3 is 15 residues long. Trimming stripped 2 bases from V and 3 bases from J, with 11 bases between. The germline V gene has CDR1 SGHTA and CDR2 FQGNSA. CDR3: CASSLSLQSNQPQHF. The DNA of the CDR3 is TGTGCCAGCAGCTTATCCCTCCAGTCCAATCAGCCCCAGCATTTT.

This rearrangement joins TRBV5-1 to TRBJ2-2, with 9 bases identical to TRBD2. With 5 bases clipped from V and 2 bases from J, the junction kept 4 bases outside the gene matches. Germline CDR1 and CDR2: SGHRS and YFSETQ. The CDR3 contains 15 residues. For the CDR3, the DNA is TGCGCCAGCAGGCTAGCGGGACTAAACACCGGGGAGCTGTTTTTT. This gives the protein CASRLAGLNTGELFF.

V usage is TRBV4-1 and J usage is TRBJ2-4, with TRBD2 matching over 8 bases. The CDR3 is 17 residues long. The V and J ends lost 0 bases and 0 bases, in that order; junction bases with no gene match: 4. Germline V CDR1 and CDR2: MGHRA, YSYEKL. The CDR3 reads CASSQELSGGAKNIQYF. For the CDR3, the DNA is TGCGCCAGCAGCCAAGAGTTAAGCGGGGGAGCCAAAAACATTCAGTACTTC.

V gene TRBV27 combines with J gene TRBJ2-5; TRBD2 might be the D (5 bases). Germline V CDR1 and CDR2: MNHEY, SMNVEV (reference sequence). The CDR3 has 12 amino acids. The V gene lost 5 bases and the J gene lost 5 bases, with 9 bases spanning the gap. The CDR3 nucleotides read TGTGCCAGCAGTCTCCCGGGGGAGACCCAGTACTTC. This codes for CASSLPGETQYF.

The chain employs TRBV19 and TRBJ2-1; a possible D gene is TRBD1 (5 bases). V was shortened by 5 bases and J by 4 bases, with 12 bases between the two germline ends. The germline gives CDR1 LNHDA, CDR2 SQIVND (reference sequence). The CDR3 extends over 14 amino acids. The CDR3 spells CASSSDSAYNEQFF. The CDR3 nucleotides read TGTGCCAGTAGTTCAGACAGCGCTTACAATGAGCAGTTCTTC.

The J gene is TRBJ2-3, the V gene TRBV24-1; D may be TRBD1 (6 bases). With 9 bases removed from V and 0 bases from J, the gap between germline ends came to 12 bases. The CDR3 covers 14 residues. Germline V gene sequence: CDR1 KGHDR, CDR2 SFDVKD. The chain's CDR3 is CATAPGQSTDTQYF. CDR3 DNA: TGTGCCACCGCCCCAGGACAGAGCACAGATACGCAGTATTTT.

The chain carries TRBV28 and TRBJ2-7, with 9 bases matching TRBD1. Trimming cost V 7 bases and J 0 bases; bases outside gene matches: 7. The CDR3 totals 15 residues. Germline V lookup: CDR1 MDHEN, CDR2 SYDVKM. CDR3 sequence: CASTGPGQGSYEQYF. CDR3 in DNA: TGTGCCAGCACCGGACCGGGACAGGGCTCCTACGAGCAGTACTTC.

The chain carries TRBV10-1 and TRBJ2-7; D is possibly TRBD1 (5 bases). Trimming stripped 0 bases from V and 3 bases from J, with 12 bases between. Per the germline V gene, CDR1 is WNHNN and CDR2 is SYGVQD (reference sequence). There are 15 residues in the CDR3. CDR3 sequence reads: CASSESPGHRYEQYF. CDR3 DNA sequence: TGCGCCAGCAGTGAGTCCCCCGGACACCGCTACGAGCAGTACTTC.

This chain links TRBV5-1 with TRBJ2-7; 8 bases are a match to TRBD2. This CDR3 is 16 amino acids long. J lost 4 bases, V lost 4 bases, and 13 bases had no gene match. CDR1 and CDR2 from the germline V gene are SGHRS and YFSETQ. The CDR3 DNA is TGCGCCAGCAGCAAGCAATGGGGGACTAGTCCTTACGAGCAGTACTTC. Protein sequence: CASSKQWGTSPYEQYF.

The chain joins TRBV2 to TRBJ1-1; the match to TRBD1 covers 8 bases. Trimming cost V 7 bases and J 1 base; bases outside gene matches: 5. The CDR3 runs to 14 residues. CDR1 is SNHLY, CDR2 FYNNEI, per germline. The chain's CDR3 is CASITGTGNTEAFF. CDR3 nucleotide sequence: TGTGCCAGCATTACCGGGACAGGGAACACTGAAGCTTTCTTT.

The chain combines TRBV5-1 with TRBJ2-3, with D unclear. CDR3 length: 13 amino acids. With 2 bases removed from V and 0 bases from J, the gap between germline ends came to 4 bases. Per germline, CDR1 SGHRS and CDR2 YFSETQ. The DNA for the CDR3 is TGCGCCAGCAGCTTCTCTAGCACAGATACGCAGTATTTT. Encoded protein: CASSFSSTDTQYF. Using reference TRBV5-1 and TRBJ2-3 for the parts outside the CDR3, the full variable domain is KAGVTQTPRYLIKTRGQQVTLSCSPISGHRSVSWYQQTPGQGLQFLFEYFSETQRNKGNFPGRFSGRQFSNSRSEMNVSTLELGDSALYLCASSFSSTDTQYFGPGTRLTVL.

The V gene is TRBV5-1, the J gene TRBJ2-5, with 10 bases lining up with TRBD2. The CDR3 length is 15 residues. With 2 bases clipped from V and 4 bases from J, the junction kept 5 bases outside the gene matches. CDR1 is SGHRS, CDR2 YFSETQ, per germline. CDR3 bases: TGCGCCAGCAGCTTCATCCAGCGGGGGGGAGAGACCCAGTACTTC. Translating gives CASSFIQRGGETQYF.

This chain connects TRBV10-3 to TRBJ2-1, with 13 nucleotides matching TRBD2. V lost 3 bases and J lost 8; bases outside the gene matches: 4. CDR3 length: 15 residues. CDR1 and CDR2 from the germline V gene are ENHRY and SYGVKD. CDR3 region: CAISELGLAGDEQFF. DNA of the CDR3: TGTGCCATCAGTGAACTAGGACTAGCGGGAGATGAGCAGTTCTTC.

V is TRBV10-3 and J is TRBJ2-5, with TRBD2 matching 7 bases. The CDR3 is made up of 12 amino acids. V was pared by 8 bases and J by 0 bases, with 0 bases of the junction left unmatched. Germline CDR1 is ENHRY and CDR2 is SYGVKD. For the CDR3, the DNA is TGTGCCATCGGGACTAACCAAGAGACCCAGTACTTC. It codes for CAIGTNQETQYF.